What follows are 18 T cell receptor beta chains derived from one specimen sequenced in a study of cytomegalovirus exposure and HLA in healthy donors. Vbeta (60) and Jbeta (13) primers were used in the PCR. Clones were read by immunoSEQ multiplex PCR, and TCRdb kept only the in-frame ones, dropping some. The sample carries around 130,000 clones, approximately 76% recorded once. Material: PBMCs. These receptors were collected from a man aged 40-49 years in good health and CMV-seronegative.

The J gene is TRBJ2-7, the V gene TRBV19, with 7 bases matching TRBD1. The CDR3 runs 13 residues. Germline assignment: CDR1 LNHDA and CDR2 SQIVND (reference sequence). V lost 5 bases, J lost 9 bases, and 10 bases stayed unmatched. The DNA for the CDR3 is TGTGCCAGTAGTCTTGGGACAGCCGCGTGGCAGTACTTC. Encoded protein: CASSLGTAAWQYF.

This sequence joins TRBV5-1 and TRBJ2-3; 10 bases fit TRBD2. V trimming: 2 bases; J trimming: 2 bases; junction bases outside the gene matches: 17. The CDR3 totals 20 residues. Germline V gene lookup returns CDR1 SGHRS and CDR2 YFSETQ. CDR3 nucleotides: TGCGCCAGCAGCTTCAGGGGGGGAATTAGCGGGGGGCCTCTCACAGATACGCAGTATTTT. Its translation: CASSFRGGISGGPLTDTQYF.

The chain couples TRBV7-8 to TRBJ2-3; weak D call: TRBD2 (6 bases). This CDR3 is 13 amino acids long. CDR1 SGHVS and CDR2 FQNEAQ come from the germline V gene. V was pared by 5 bases and J by 4 bases, with 10 bases between. The CDR3 reads CASSHSGADTQYF. The CDR3 DNA is TGTGCCAGCAGCCACTCGGGGGCAGATACGCAGTATTTT.

The chain links TRBV7-9 to TRBJ2-6; D remains unclear. This CDR3 is built from 15 residues. Trimming left V 1 base short and J 2 bases short, with 6 bases between. CDR1 and CDR2 from the germline V gene are SEHNR and FQNEAQ (reference sequence). The CDR3 DNA is TGTGCCAGCAGCTTAGTGGCGGCTGGGGCCAACGTCCTGACTTTC. It specifies CASSLVAAGANVLTF.

This clone has a handful of counts. This rearrangement joins TRBV28 to TRBJ1-6; the D gene is possibly TRBD1 (6 bases). With 9 bases removed from V and 4 bases from J, the gap between germline ends came to 16 bases. The V gene's germline CDR1 is MDHEN and CDR2 SYDVKM. The CDR3 consists of 15 residues. The CDR3 coding sequence is TGTGCCAGTGTGGCGGGGGCAGGATATAATTCACCCCTCCACTTT. Translated: CASVAGAGYNSPLHF. The variable domain in full, completed from reference TRBV28 and TRBJ1-6, reads DVKVTQSSRYLVKRTGEKVFLECVQDMDHENMFWYRQDPGLGLRLIYFSYDVKMKEKGDIPEGYSVSREKKERFSLILESASTNQTSMYLCASVAGAGYNSPLHFGNGTRLTVT.

The V call is TRBV29-1, the J call TRBJ2-7; 7 nucleotides align to TRBD1. The germline gives CDR1 SQVTM, CDR2 ANQGSEA. The trim removed 2 bases at V and 2 bases at J, leaving 6 bases unmatched. This CDR3 has 14 residues. The chain's CDR3 is CSVELGTETYEQYF. CDR3 DNA sequence: TGCAGCGTTGAATTGGGGACAGAGACCTACGAGCAGTACTTC.

To note about this clone: One end of the junction fails to match germline, which may point to a read error. The V and J genes are TRBV7-9 and TRBJ1-6; D ambiguous. The CDR3 has 10 amino acids. CDR1 and CDR2 from the germline V gene are SEHNR and FQNEAQ (reference sequence). The CDR3 loop reads CASSSPDSYF. The CDR3 coding sequence is TGTGCCAGCAGCTCACCGGACTCATACTTT.

In DNA, the CDR3 is TGCGCCAGCAGCTTGTCTCTGGGGGCCGACCGTACGCAGTATTTT. It codes for CASSLSLGADRTQYF. The chain links TRBV5-1 to TRBJ2-3; D might be TRBD1 (6 bases). The CDR3 is made up of 15 amino acids. V shed 1 base and J shed 8 bases, with 17 bases lying between them. The germline gives CDR1 SGHRS, CDR2 YFSETQ.

This sequence joins TRBV19 and TRBJ1-5, with TRBD1 as a possible D gene (6 bases). Trimming left V 7 bases short and J 3 bases short, with 13 bases between. Per the germline V gene, CDR1 is LNHDA and CDR2 is SQIVND (reference sequence). This CDR3 contains 14 residues. The CDR3 spells CASTTGTTNQPQHF. The CDR3 bases are TGTGCCAGTACAACAGGGACCACCAATCAGCCCCAGCATTTT.

The chain employs TRBV28 and TRBJ2-1; a possible D gene is TRBD2 (7 bases). Germline V CDR1 and CDR2: MDHEN, SYDVKM. V lost 3 bases, J lost 4 bases, and 13 bases lay in between. CDR3 length: 15 residues. The CDR3: CASSLGGRTYNEQFF. The CDR3 region has the DNA TGTGCCAGCAGTTTGGGGGGGCGGACTTACAATGAGCAGTTCTTC.

The chain recombines TRBV4-2 with TRBJ2-1; D may be TRBD2 (5 bases). This CDR3 comprises 17 residues. V lost 0 bases to trimming and J lost 0 bases, with 12 bases between them. Germline CDR1 is LGHNA and CDR2 is YNFKEQ. CDR3 bases: TGTGCCAGCAGCCAAGATACGGGGTCCTCCTCCTACAATGAGCAGTTCTTC. Amino acid sequence: CASSQDTGSSSYNEQFF.

This chain joins TRBV6-6 and TRBJ2-7; a weak D match, TRBD1 (5 bases). V gave up 2 bases and J gave up 5 bases, with 7 bases separating them. CDR3 length equals 12 residues. Germline V gene lookup returns CDR1 MNHNY and CDR2 SVGAGI (reference sequence). This CDR3 reads CASSYRGDEQYF. The CDR3 nucleotides are TGTGCCAGCAGTTACAGGGGCGACGAGCAGTACTTC.

This clone showed up just once. The genes are TRBV28 and TRBJ2-2; 8 bases are a match to TRBD1. Germline-derived CDR1 and CDR2 are MDHEN and SYDVKM. The CDR3 extends over 15 amino acids. The trim removed 6 bases at V and 0 bases at J, leaving 3 bases unmatched. The CDR3 DNA reads as TGTGCCAGCAGGTTGACAGGGGCGAACACCGGGGAGCTGTTTTTT. This sequence encodes CASRLTGANTGELFF.

This clone has only one observation. The chain couples TRBV2 to TRBJ1-4, with 8 bases fitting TRBD1. V was pared by 7 bases and J by 5 bases, with 6 bases of the junction left unmatched. The CDR3 sequence is 14 residues long. The germline CDR1 and CDR2 sequences are SNHLY and FYNNEI. The CDR3 DNA follows: TGTGCCAGCATCGGTACAGGGGGGAATGAAAAACTGTTTTTT. Its protein is CASIGTGGNEKLFF.

This sequence joins TRBV15 and TRBJ2-1, with 10 bases lining up with TRBD2. The germline CDR1 and CDR2 sequences are LNHNV and YYDKDF (reference sequence). The CDR3 contains 17 residues. V was pared by 4 bases and J by 9 bases, with 15 bases of the junction left unmatched. In nucleotides, the CDR3 is TGTGCCACCAGCATCTGGACTAGCGGCATGCAGCAAAGTGAGCAGTTCTTC. It yields the protein CATSIWTSGMQQSEQFF.

This chain connects TRBV10-3 to TRBJ2-7; D is possibly TRBD1 (6 bases). V lost 3 bases, J lost 0 bases, and 15 bases lay in between. The CDR3 runs 16 residues. Germline CDR1 is ENHRY and CDR2 is SYGVKD. The CDR3 reads CAISDPDSSSSYEQYF. CDR3 sequence (DNA): TGTGCCATCAGTGATCCGGACAGTTCGAGCTCCTACGAGCAGTACTTC.

The chain combines TRBV4-1 with TRBJ2-7; 10 bases match TRBD1. The CDR3 runs to 17 residues. The V gene end was trimmed by 4 bases and the J gene end by 2 bases; junction bases not matched to a gene: 11. Germline assignment: CDR1 MGHRA and CDR2 YSYEKL. CDR3 region: CASSPAGTGEPPYEQYF. For the CDR3, the DNA is TGCGCCAGCAGCCCTGCCGGGACAGGGGAACCACCCTACGAGCAGTACTTC.

The chain joins TRBV11-2 to TRBJ2-1; TRBD2 might be the D (5 bases). V was pared by 6 bases and J by 4 bases, with 25 bases between. CDR1 is SGHAT and CDR2 is FQNNGV in the germline V gene. This CDR3 is built from 18 residues. DNA for the CDR3: TGTGCCAGCAGTTTACCAGACCTTCCAGTGGAGCGGTACAATGAGCAGTTCTTC. This codes for CASSLPDLPVERYNEQFF.